This entry concerns a single T cell receptor (beta chain). Its antigen is as yet unknown. TCRdb re-derived calls from the reads in MiXCR, one entry per CDR3 protein. The sample has fewer than 550,000 distinct CDR3 sequences, approximately 33% seen once; the top ten hold approximately 15%. This record comes from a study of T cell repertoires in cytomegalovirus infection. Study in general: Indications came from public TCR beta signatures; they pointed to CMV infection and to a matching HLA type. Study-level results: The response measured ex vivo was dominated by TCR beta clonotypes (HLA-C-restricted and CMV-specific). Frequencies of public TCR beta families were cumulated, and this identified carriers of CMV plus the relevant HLA.

The V segment lost 6 bases and the J segment 2 bases; nucleotides outside the gene matches: 11. The CDR3 runs 18 residues. From germline, CDR1 is LNHDA and CDR2 SQIVND (reference sequence). The source of this sequence is a human donor in good health (CMV status not recorded). Some clones in this sample may be carry-over from other donors' samples. Material: PBMCs. V is TRBV19 and J is TRBJ2-5; the match to TRBD2 covers 14 bases. The CDR3 here is CASSLTGLAGGYQETQYF. The CDR3 DNA reads as TGTGCCAGTAGCCTCACCGGACTAGCGGGGGGATATCAAGAGACCCAGTACTTC.